The clone carrying this TCR beta chain turned up a few times. The antigen is undetermined. The data are from a study of cytomegalovirus exposure and HLA in healthy donors. The study's findings and limits: CMV antigen specificity of three CMV-associated chains was confirmed in vitro. Reports described diagnosis of cytomegalovirus status by the classifier as highly specific and sensitive.

Generated by immunoSEQ multiplex PCR, the TCRdb table keeps only in-frame clones and is missing some. The sample shows roughly 180,000 clones, roughly 86% of them seen only once. The V and J ends lost 6 bases and 8 bases respectively, with 16 bases between them. This CDR3 spans 13 amino acids. Germline V CDR1 and CDR2: MNHEY, SVGAGI. The rearrangement joins TRBV6-5 to TRBJ1-2; D is possibly TRBD1 (6 bases). What was sequenced was PBMCs. This clonotype was sampled from a man aged 25-45 years in good health and CMV-seropositive. CDR3 residues: CASRAPQGGGYTF. DNA for the CDR3: TGTGCCAGCAGGGCACCACAGGGTGGAGGCTACACCTTC.